Below are 20 T cell receptor beta chains sequenced from a single sample in a study of shared clonotypes between healthy human individuals. TCRdb's copy holds only in-frame clones and misses some; the assay was immunoSEQ multiplex PCR. There are about 820,000 clones in the sample; 80% to 95% occur only once, and approximately 25% lies in the top ten. Naive-designated CD8 cells lacked CD45RO, were positively enriched for CCR7, and omitted terminally differentiated effector memory CD45RA+ cells. The sequenced sample consisted of naive CD8+ T cells sorted from blood. Receptors were obtained from a man aged 30 to 39 in good health.

The chain links TRBV7-9 to TRBJ2-7; possibly TRBD2 for D (5 bases). Trimming pared 3 bases from V and 0 bases from J, leaving 15 bases between. This CDR3 is built from 16 residues. The germline V gene encodes CDR1 SEHNR and CDR2 FQNEAQ (reference sequence). The CDR3 DNA sequence: TGTGCCAGCAGCTTTAGTCGTATTGGGAGCTCCTACGAGCAGTACTTC. It translates to CASSFSRIGSSYEQYF.

This chain links TRBV7-2 with TRBJ1-3, with a tentative D call TRBD1 (5 bases). CDR1 and CDR2 (germline): SGHTA, FQGNSA. The CDR3 spans 16 residues. Deletions cut 1 base from V and 0 bases from J, with 10 bases between. The CDR3 protein is CASSLGNRISGNTIYF. CDR3 nucleotides: TGTGCCAGCAGCTTAGGTAACAGGATCTCTGGAAACACCATATATTTT.

This clone was picked up one time. The chain joins TRBV27 to TRBJ1-4, with TRBD1 matching 8 bases. Germline V gene sequence: CDR1 MNHEY, CDR2 SMNVEV (reference sequence). The length of the CDR3 is 12 residues. The V segment lost 5 bases and the J segment 14 bases; nucleotides outside the gene matches: 7. The CDR3 region has the DNA TGTGCCAGCAGTAAATCGACAGGGGCTCTGTTTTTT. Amino acids: CASSKSTGALFF.

The chain employs TRBV7-9 and TRBJ2-1; TRBD1 agrees at 7 bases. CDR1 is SEHNR, CDR2 FQNEAQ, per germline (reference sequence). The CDR3 runs 15 residues. V was pared by 1 base and J by 5 bases, with 5 bases of the junction left unmatched. CDR3 in DNA: TGTGCCAGCAGCTTAGTAGGGGACAGCAACAATGAGCAGTTCTTC. Encoded protein: CASSLVGDSNNEQFF.

The chain carries TRBV28 and TRBJ2-3, with 8 bases lining up with TRBD2. The V gene's germline CDR1 is MDHEN and CDR2 SYDVKM. J lost 6 bases, V lost 5 bases, and 19 bases had no gene match. The CDR3 is 18 residues long. The CDR3 sequence is CASSPIDRLAHPADTQYF. CDR3 in DNA: TGTGCCAGCAGTCCGATCGACAGACTAGCGCATCCTGCGGATACGCAGTATTTT.

V usage is TRBV29-1 and J usage is TRBJ2-1; 7 bases fit TRBD1. Looked up from germline, CDR1 is SQVTM and CDR2 is ANQGSEA. The length of the CDR3 is 16 residues. With 3 bases clipped from V and 1 base from J, the junction kept 9 bases outside the gene matches. CDR3 residues: CSVEGDQQGSYNEQFF. CDR3 DNA sequence: TGCAGCGTTGAGGGTGATCAACAGGGGTCCTACAATGAGCAGTTCTTC.

This clone has only one observation. This chain joins TRBV5-8 and TRBJ2-2, with 11 bases identical to TRBD1. V gave up 3 bases and J gave up 5 bases; unmatched junction bases: 3. This CDR3 has 15 residues. The germline V gene has CDR1 SGHTS and CDR2 YDEGEE. The CDR3 reads CASSWGTGGTGELFF. CDR3 in DNA: TGTGCCAGCAGCTGGGGGACAGGGGGGACCGGGGAGCTGTTTTTT.

This clone was picked up one time. The chain couples TRBV15 to TRBJ2-5, with D perhaps matching TRBD2 (5 bases). Trimming took 0 bases from V and 7 from J, leaving 12 bases between them. The CDR3 contains 14 residues. Germline CDR1 and CDR2: LNHNV and YYDKDF (reference sequence). DNA of the CDR3: TGTGCCACCAGCAGAGATGGGGAGCTCGCGACCCAGTACTTC. It encodes CATSRDGELATQYF.

The gene calls are TRBV28 and TRBJ2-1; 11 bases align to TRBD2. The ends lost 2 bases at V and 8 bases at J; junction bases unmatched: 11. Germline V gene sequence: CDR1 MDHEN, CDR2 SYDVKM. CDR3 size: 17 residues. In DNA, the CDR3 is TGTGCCAGCAGTTTAGGCCTACTAGCGGGAGTGTTCGATGAGCAGTTCTTC. Its protein is CASSLGLLAGVFDEQFF.

The chain links TRBV10-2 to TRBJ2-1; 7 nucleotides align to TRBD1. CDR1 WSHSY and CDR2 SAAADI come from the germline V gene. With V trimmed by 6 bases and J by 0 bases, 5 bases remained unmatched. The CDR3 is 15 amino acids. In nucleotides, the CDR3 is TGCGCCAGCAGAACAGGGGTAAGCTCCTACAATGAGCAGTTCTTC. Residues: CASRTGVSSYNEQFF.

The chain recombines TRBV18 with TRBJ1-5; 7 bases fit TRBD1. The germline CDR1 and CDR2 sequences are KGHSH and LQKENI. CDR3 length: 16 amino acids. V shed 3 bases, J shed 0 bases, and the junction held 5 bases outside the gene matches. The CDR3 bases are TGTGCCAGCTCACCTAAGGACAGGAATAGCAATCAGCCCCAGCATTTT. Translating gives CASSPKDRNSNQPQHF.

This sequence joins TRBV5-1 and TRBJ2-7; the D call may be TRBD1 or TRBD2 (7 bases each). The CDR3 runs to 16 residues. V was cut by 4 bases and J by 4 bases, with 21 bases left in between. In germline, CDR1 is SGHRS, CDR2 YFSETQ. CDR3 sequence: CASSPDPGGGIYEQYF. CDR3 sequence (DNA): TGCGCCAGCAGCCCCGATCCAGGGGGGGGAATATACGAGCAGTACTTC.

This rearrangement joins TRBV27 to TRBJ2-1; the match to TRBD2 covers 10 bases. Germline CDR1 is MNHEY and CDR2 is SMNVEV (reference sequence). V dropped 6 bases and J dropped 4; count of bases not matched to a gene: 6. The CDR3 has 15 residues. The CDR3 coding sequence is TGTGCCAGCAGACTCCTAGCGGGAGCTTACAATGAGCAGTTCTTC. Protein product: CASRLLAGAYNEQFF.

The genes are TRBV6-1 and TRBJ1-5; D gene ambiguous. CDR1 and CDR2 from the germline V gene are MNHNS and SASEGT. There are 17 residues in the CDR3. V dropped 4 bases and J dropped 2 bases, with 18 bases sitting between them. The CDR3 reads CASSVDMWTFGNQPQHF. CDR3 in DNA: TGTGCCAGCAGTGTAGATATGTGGACTTTTGGCAATCAGCCCCAGCATTTT.

The chain's CDR3 is CASVMGDEQFF. In DNA form, the CDR3 reads TGTGCCAGCGTAATGGGGGATGAGCAGTTCTTC. The rearrangement joins TRBV7-8 to TRBJ2-1, with D perhaps TRBD1 or TRBD2 (5 bases each). The CDR3 is 11 amino acids. Germline CDR1 SGHVS, CDR2 FQNEAQ. The ends were cut back, 8 bases at V and 8 bases at J, with 10 bases in the middle.

The chain carries TRBV2 and TRBJ2-1; a weak D match, TRBD2 (6 bases). CDR1 and CDR2 from the germline V gene are SNHLY and FYNNEI. This CDR3 has 12 residues. V shed 4 bases and J shed 9 bases, with 10 bases lying between them. The CDR3 here is CASSGPGVEQFF. The CDR3 DNA is TGTGCCAGCAGTGGGCCGGGGGTTGAGCAGTTCTTC.

The chain is built from TRBV6-1 and TRBJ2-5; TRBD1 matches at 7 bases. Germline CDR1 is MNHNS and CDR2 is SASEGT. This CDR3 spans 16 amino acids. J lost 0 bases, V lost 1 base, and 5 bases had no gene match. The CDR3 region is CASSEDGQVYQETQYF. In DNA form, the CDR3 reads TGTGCCAGCAGTGAAGACGGACAGGTTTACCAAGAGACCCAGTACTTC.

The chain recombines TRBV25-1 with TRBJ1-1; D unclear. The CDR3 is made up of 17 amino acids. CDR1 and CDR2 (germline): MGHDK, SYGVNS. Trimming left V 5 bases short and J 0 bases short, with 19 bases between. CDR3 bases: TGTGCCAGCAGTACTAGTTCGGCGAGGACCCTGAACACTGAAGCTTTCTTT. This encodes CASSTSSARTLNTEAFF.

V usage is TRBV10-1 and J usage is TRBJ2-3; D remains unclear. From germline, CDR1 is WNHNN and CDR2 SYGVQD (reference sequence). The V end was cut by 3 bases, the J end by 6 bases, with 7 bases between. This CDR3 has 12 amino acids. CDR3 sequence (DNA): TGCGCCAGCAGTGACCTAGTTGATACGCAGTATTTT. This gives the protein CASSDLVDTQYF.

The chain is built from TRBV25-1 and TRBJ2-1, with D perhaps given as TRBD1 or TRBD2 (6 bases each). CDR1 and CDR2 from the germline V gene are MGHDK and SYGVNS. There are 11 residues in the CDR3. V lost 8 bases and J 8 bases, leaving 10 bases between the germline ends. The CDR3 coding sequence is TGTGCCAGCGGGGGGCGCGATGAGCAGTTCTTC. It is translated as CASGGRDEQFF.